This entry lists 7 T cell receptor beta chains sequenced from one sample in a study of blood T cell repertoires in COVID-19. Assay: immunoSEQ multiplex PCR; the TCRdb copy retains only in-frame clones and omits some. The sample contains a few hundred thousand clones, 88% of which appear only once. The sequencing input was peripheral blood. The receptors originated from a woman aged 30 to 39 with COVID-19, enrolled during active disease.

V and J are TRBV7-8 and TRBJ2-2; 9 nucleotides match TRBD1. CDR1 and CDR2 from the germline V gene are SGHVS and FQNEAQ. This CDR3 region has 15 residues. V was clipped by 3 bases and J by 5 bases; unmatched bases: 4. In DNA, the CDR3 is TGTGCCAGCAGCTTGGGACAGGGAAGGACCGGGGAGCTGTTTTTT. The encoded protein is CASSLGQGRTGELFF.

This chain uses TRBV5-1 with TRBJ1-2; 8 bases map to TRBD1. V was pared by 0 bases and J by 5 bases, with 6 bases of the junction left unmatched. The CDR3 runs 15 residues. The V gene's germline CDR1 is SGHRS and CDR2 YFSETQ. CDR3 DNA sequence: TGCGCCAGCAGCTTGGGCACAGACAGGGGATATGGCTACACCTTC. Protein product: CASSLGTDRGYGYTF.

The chain is built from TRBV6-5 and TRBJ2-7, with TRBD2 matching over 8 bases. The ends lost 7 bases at V and 3 bases at J; junction bases unmatched: 5. The CDR3 has 13 residues. Germline CDR1 is MNHEY and CDR2 is SVGAGI. CDR3 sequence (DNA): TGTGCCAGCAAGCGGAGCGGGAGCTACGAGCAGTACGTC. Residues: CASKRSGSYEQYV.

The V and J genes are TRBV9 and TRBJ1-1; D uncertain. The CDR3 runs 12 residues. V lost 3 bases to trimming and J lost 5 bases, with 8 bases between them. Germline V gene sequence: CDR1 SGDLS, CDR2 YYNGEE. The CDR3: CASSAGETEAFF. Written as DNA, the CDR3 is TGTGCCAGCAGCGCTGGAGAAACTGAAGCTTTCTTT.

This clone was observed a single time. This sequence joins TRBV7-6 and TRBJ1-2; 7 bases map to TRBD1. The CDR3 extends over 18 amino acids. CDR1 and CDR2 from the germline V gene are SGHVS and FNYEAQ. J was trimmed by 0 bases and V by 1 base; bases with no gene match: 11. The CDR3 here is CASSLGGTETPSNYGYTF. The CDR3 nucleotides read TGTGCCAGCAGCTTAGGAGGGACAGAAACACCCTCTAACTATGGCTACACCTTC.

This chain connects TRBV21-1 to TRBJ1-2; the table's D call, TRBD1, was not checked against the DNA. TRBV21-1 is labeled a pseudogene. The CDR3 has 14 amino acids. The CDR3 DNA is TGTGCCAGCAGCAAAGCGGACAGTAACTATGGCTACACCTTC. This translates into CASSKADSNYGYTF.

The chain joins TRBV15 to TRBJ1-1; D remains unclear. Between the trimmed V and J ends, which lost 1 base and 1 base, there was a span of 10 bases. Germline CDR1 is LNHNV and CDR2 is YYDKDF (reference sequence). CDR3 length: 15 residues. DNA for the CDR3: TGTGCCACCAGCAGAGGCCCGCGCCGGAACACTGAAGCTTTCTTT. Translating it yields CATSRGPRRNTEAFF. The full variable domain, with the rest looked up from reference TRBV15 and TRBJ1-1, is DAMVIQNPRYQVTQFGKPVTLSCSQTLNHNVMYWYQQKSSQAPKLLFHYYDKDFNNEADTPDNFQSRRPNTSFCFLDIRSPGLGDTAMYLCATSRGPRRNTEAFFGQGTRLTVV.